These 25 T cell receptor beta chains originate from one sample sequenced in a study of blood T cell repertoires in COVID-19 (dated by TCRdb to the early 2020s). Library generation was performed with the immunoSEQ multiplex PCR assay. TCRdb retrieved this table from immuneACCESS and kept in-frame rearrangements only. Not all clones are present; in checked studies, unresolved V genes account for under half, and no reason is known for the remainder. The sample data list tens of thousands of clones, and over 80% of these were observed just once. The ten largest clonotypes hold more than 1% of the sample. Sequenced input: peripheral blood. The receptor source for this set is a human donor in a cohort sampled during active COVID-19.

CDR3 bases: TGCGCCAGCAGCATTGGGGTTGCTAGCGGGAACCAAGAGACCCAGTACTTC. Translation gives CASSIGVASGNQETQYF. This rearrangement joins TRBV5-1 to TRBJ2-5; 9 nucleotides align to TRBD2. The length of the CDR3 is 17 residues. Trimming cost V 4 bases and J 0 bases; bases outside gene matches: 10. Per germline, CDR1 SGHRS and CDR2 YFSETQ.

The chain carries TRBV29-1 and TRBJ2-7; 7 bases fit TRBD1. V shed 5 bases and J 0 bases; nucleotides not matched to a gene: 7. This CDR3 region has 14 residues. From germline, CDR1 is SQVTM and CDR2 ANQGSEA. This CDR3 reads CSVRLGTASYEQYF. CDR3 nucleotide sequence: TGCAGCGTTAGATTAGGGACAGCCTCCTACGAGCAGTACTTC.

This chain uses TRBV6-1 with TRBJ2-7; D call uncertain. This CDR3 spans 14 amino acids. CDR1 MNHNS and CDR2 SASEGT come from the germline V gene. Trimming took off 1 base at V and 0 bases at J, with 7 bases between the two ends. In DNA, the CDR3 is TGTGCCAGCAGTGAAGGGCTCCCCTCCTACGAGCAGTACTTC. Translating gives CASSEGLPSYEQYF.

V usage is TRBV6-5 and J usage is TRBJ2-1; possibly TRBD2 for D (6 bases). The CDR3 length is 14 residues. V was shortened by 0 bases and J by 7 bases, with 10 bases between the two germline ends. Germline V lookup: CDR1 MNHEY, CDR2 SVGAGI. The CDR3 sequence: CASSYSPGRNEQFF. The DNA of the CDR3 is TGTGCCAGCAGTTACTCGCCGGGGAGGAATGAGCAGTTCTTC.

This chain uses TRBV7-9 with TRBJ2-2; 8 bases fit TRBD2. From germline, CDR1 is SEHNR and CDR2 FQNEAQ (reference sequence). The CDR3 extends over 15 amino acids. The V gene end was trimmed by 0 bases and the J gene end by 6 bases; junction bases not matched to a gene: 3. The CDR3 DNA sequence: TGTGCCAGCAGCTTAGCGGGCGGGGGGCCCGGGGAGCTGTTTTTT. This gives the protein CASSLAGGGPGELFF.

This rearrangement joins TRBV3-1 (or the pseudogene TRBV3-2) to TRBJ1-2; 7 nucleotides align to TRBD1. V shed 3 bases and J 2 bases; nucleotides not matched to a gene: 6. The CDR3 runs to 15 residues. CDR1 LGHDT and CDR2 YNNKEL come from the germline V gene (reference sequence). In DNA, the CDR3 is TGTGCCAGCAGCCAGACCCGGGACAGCAACTATGGCTACACCTTC. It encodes CASSQTRDSNYGYTF.

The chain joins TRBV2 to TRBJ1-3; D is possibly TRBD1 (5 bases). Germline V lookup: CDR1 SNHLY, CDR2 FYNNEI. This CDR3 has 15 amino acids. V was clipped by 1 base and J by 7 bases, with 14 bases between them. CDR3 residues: CASSEGQAGYNTIYF. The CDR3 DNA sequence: TGTGCCAGCAGTGAAGGTCAGGCAGGGTATAACACCATATATTTT.

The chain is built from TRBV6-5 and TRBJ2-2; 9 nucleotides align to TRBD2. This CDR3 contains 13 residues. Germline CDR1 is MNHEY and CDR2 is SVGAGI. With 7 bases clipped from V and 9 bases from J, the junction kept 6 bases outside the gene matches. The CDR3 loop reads CASNLAGSRELFF. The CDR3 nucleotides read TGTGCCAGCAACCTAGCGGGATCGAGGGAGCTGTTTTTT.

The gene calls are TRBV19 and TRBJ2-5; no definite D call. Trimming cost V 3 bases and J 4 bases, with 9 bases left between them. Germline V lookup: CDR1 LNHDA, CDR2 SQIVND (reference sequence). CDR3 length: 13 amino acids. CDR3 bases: TGTGCCAGTAGTATGACTCATAGAGAGACCCAGTACTTC. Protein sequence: CASSMTHRETQYF.

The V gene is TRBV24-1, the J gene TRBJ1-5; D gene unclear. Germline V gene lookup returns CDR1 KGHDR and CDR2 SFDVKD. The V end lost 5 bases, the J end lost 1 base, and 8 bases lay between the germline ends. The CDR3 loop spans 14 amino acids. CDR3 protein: CATSGGRSNQPQHF. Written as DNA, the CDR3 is TGTGCCACCAGTGGAGGGCGCAGCAATCAGCCCCAGCATTTT.

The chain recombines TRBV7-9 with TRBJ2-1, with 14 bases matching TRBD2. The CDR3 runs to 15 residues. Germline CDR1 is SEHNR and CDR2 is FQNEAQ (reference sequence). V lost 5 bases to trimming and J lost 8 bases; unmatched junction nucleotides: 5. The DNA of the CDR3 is TGTGCCAGCAGCGCGGGACTAGCGGGAGTCGATGAGCAGTTCTTC. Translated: CASSAGLAGVDEQFF.

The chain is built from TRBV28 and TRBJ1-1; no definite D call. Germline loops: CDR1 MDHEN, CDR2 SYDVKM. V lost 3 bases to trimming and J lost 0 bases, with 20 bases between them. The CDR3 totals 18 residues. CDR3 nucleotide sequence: TGTGCCAGCAGTTTTCCTCAAGGTGTGGCAGACATGAACACTGAAGCTTTCTTT. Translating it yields CASSFPQGVADMNTEAFF. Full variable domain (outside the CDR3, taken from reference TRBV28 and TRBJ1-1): DVKVTQSSRYLVKRTGEKVFLECVQDMDHENMFWYRQDPGLGLRLIYFSYDVKMKEKGDIPEGYSVSREKKERFSLILESASTNQTSMYLCASSFPQGVADMNTEAFFGQGTRLTVV.

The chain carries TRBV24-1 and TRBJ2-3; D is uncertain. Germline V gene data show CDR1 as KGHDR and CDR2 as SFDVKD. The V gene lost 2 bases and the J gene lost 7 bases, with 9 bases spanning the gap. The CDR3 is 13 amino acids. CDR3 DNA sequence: TGTGCCACCAGTGATTCTCCCGAGAATACGCAGTATTTT. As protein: CATSDSPENTQYF.

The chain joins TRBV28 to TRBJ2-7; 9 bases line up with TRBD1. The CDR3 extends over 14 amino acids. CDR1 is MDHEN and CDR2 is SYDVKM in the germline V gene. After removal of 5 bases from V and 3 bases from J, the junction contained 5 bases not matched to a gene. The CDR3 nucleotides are TGTGCCAGCAGTCTCGGGACAGGGAACTACGAGCAGTACTTC. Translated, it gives CASSLGTGNYEQYF.

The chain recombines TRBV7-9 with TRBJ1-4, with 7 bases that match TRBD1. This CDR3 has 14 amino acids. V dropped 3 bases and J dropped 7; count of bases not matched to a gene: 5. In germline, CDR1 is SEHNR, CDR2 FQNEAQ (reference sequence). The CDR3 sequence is CASSLRTGGEKLFF. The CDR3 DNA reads TGTGCCAGCAGCTTGAGGACAGGTGGTGAAAAACTGTTTTTT. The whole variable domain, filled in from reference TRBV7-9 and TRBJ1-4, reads DTGVSQNPRHKITKRGQNVTFRCDPISEHNRLYWYRQTLGQGPEFLTYFQNEAQLEKSRLLSDRFSAERPKGSFSTLEIQRTEQGDSAMYLCASSLRTGGEKLFFGSGTQLSVL.

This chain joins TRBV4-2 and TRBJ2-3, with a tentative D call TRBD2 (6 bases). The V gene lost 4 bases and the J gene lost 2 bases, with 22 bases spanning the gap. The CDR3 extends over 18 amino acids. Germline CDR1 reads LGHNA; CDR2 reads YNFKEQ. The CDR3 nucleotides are TGTGCCAGCAGCCGCGCAGCGTCCGGCGGGACCTACACAGATACGCAGTATTTT. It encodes CASSRAASGGTYTDTQYF.

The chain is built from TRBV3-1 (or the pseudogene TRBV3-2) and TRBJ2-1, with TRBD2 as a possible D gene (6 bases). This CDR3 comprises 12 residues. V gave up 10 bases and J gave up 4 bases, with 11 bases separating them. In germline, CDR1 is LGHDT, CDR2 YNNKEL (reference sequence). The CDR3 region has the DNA TGTGCCACCCGGGGGACGTACAATGAGCAGTTCTTC. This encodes CATRGTYNEQFF.

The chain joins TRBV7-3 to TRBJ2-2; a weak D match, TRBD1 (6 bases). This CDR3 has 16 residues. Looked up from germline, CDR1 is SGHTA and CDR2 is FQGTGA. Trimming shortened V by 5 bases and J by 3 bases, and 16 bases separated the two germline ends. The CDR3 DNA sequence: TGTGCCAGCAGCCTCCTCGGGACACTACACACCGGGGAGCTGTTTTTT. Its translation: CASSLLGTLHTGELFF.

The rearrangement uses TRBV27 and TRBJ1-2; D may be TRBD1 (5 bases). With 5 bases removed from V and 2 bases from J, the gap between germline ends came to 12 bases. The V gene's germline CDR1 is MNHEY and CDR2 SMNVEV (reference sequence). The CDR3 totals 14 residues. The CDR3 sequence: CASSQGQTNYGYTF. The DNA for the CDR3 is TGTGCCAGCAGTCAGGGTCAGACGAACTATGGCTACACCTTC.

CDR3 DNA sequence: TGTGCCAGCATTAAATCACAGGGTCCCTACAATGAGCAGTTCTTC. Protein sequence: CASIKSQGPYNEQFF. The chain couples TRBV28 to TRBJ2-1; TRBD1 might be the D (6 bases). CDR3 length equals 15 residues. V was pared by 7 bases and J by 2 bases, with 15 bases between. Per the germline V gene, CDR1 is MDHEN and CDR2 is SYDVKM.

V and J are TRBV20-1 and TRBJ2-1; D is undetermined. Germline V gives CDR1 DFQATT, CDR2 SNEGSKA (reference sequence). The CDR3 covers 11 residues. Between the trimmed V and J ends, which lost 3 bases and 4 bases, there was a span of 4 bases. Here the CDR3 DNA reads TGCAGTGCTAGCGGTTACAATGAGCAGTTCTTC. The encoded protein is CSASGYNEQFF.

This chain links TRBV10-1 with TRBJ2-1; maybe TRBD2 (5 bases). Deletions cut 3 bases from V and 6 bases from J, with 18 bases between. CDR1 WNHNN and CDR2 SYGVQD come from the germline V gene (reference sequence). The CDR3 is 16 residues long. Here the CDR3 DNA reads TGCGCCAGCAGTGATGGTGGGAGCTACGCGGGCAATGAGCAGTTCTTC. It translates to CASSDGGSYAGNEQFF.

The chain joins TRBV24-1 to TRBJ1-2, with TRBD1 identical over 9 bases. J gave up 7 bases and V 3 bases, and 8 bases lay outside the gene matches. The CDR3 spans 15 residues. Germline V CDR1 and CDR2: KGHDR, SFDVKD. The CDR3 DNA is TGTGCCACCAGTGATGGTCCCGGGACAGGGTGTGGCTACACCTTC. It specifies CATSDGPGTGCGYTF.

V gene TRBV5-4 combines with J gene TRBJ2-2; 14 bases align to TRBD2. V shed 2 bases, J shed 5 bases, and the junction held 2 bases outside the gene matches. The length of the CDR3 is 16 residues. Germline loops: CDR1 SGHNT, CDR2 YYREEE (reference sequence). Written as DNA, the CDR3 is TGTGCCAGCAGCTTAGGACTAGCGGGAGGTACCGGGGAGCTGTTTTTT. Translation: CASSLGLAGGTGELFF.

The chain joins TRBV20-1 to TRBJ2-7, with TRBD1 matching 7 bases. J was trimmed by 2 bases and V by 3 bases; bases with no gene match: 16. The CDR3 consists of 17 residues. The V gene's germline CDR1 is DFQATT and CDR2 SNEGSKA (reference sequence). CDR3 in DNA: TGCAGTGCTAGTCCTGCCGAGGGGGCGGAGTACACCTACGAGCAGTACTTC. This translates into CSASPAEGAEYTYEQYF.